This is a list of T cell receptor beta chains from one sample in a study of blood T cells in healthy people across ages. TCRdb re-analysed the 5' RACE reads in MiXCR, keeping a single row per CDR3 protein. The sample comprises 750,000 to 950,000 distinct CDR3 sequences, almost 30% of which are singletons, and 10% rests with the top ten. These same records also appear under a second study, on T cells of mothers and their children.

Source material: blood. These receptors were taken from a woman in her forties in good health. Both conserved end residues are part of each CDR3. The D gene is left open where the match is weak.

V gene,D gene,CDR3 length,CDR3 protein
TRBV15,-,15,CATSRESSPTGGYTF
TRBV7-2,-,12,CASSLWQGPQYF
TRBV20-1,TRBD2,15,CSAKKSSGGNNEQFF
TRBV3-1,-,16,CASAEYRDSSGNTIYF
TRBV28,TRBD1,16,CASSFGTGNANYGYTF
TRBV20-1,TRBD1,15,CSALQPGTGIRALHF
TRBV10-3,-,15,CAISDPGVVSYEQYF
TRBV6-5,TRBD2,14,CASSKRGGAETQYF
TRBV7-2,-,13,CASSLGGRPPLHF
TRBV6-6,-,15,CASSSQGGISYEQYF
TRBV27,-,15,CACSRRGQRANVQFF
TRBV5-1,-,13,CASSRWNPDTQYF
TRBV15,-,18,CAASRRRRDGAGHTEAFF
TRBV30,TRBD1,13,CAWSDRGDYGYTF
TRBV12-3/TRBV12-4,TRBD1,15,CASSSEGGDFYGYTF
TRBV12-3/TRBV12-4,TRBD1,15,CASSSPGQPLYEQYF
TRBV7-2,-,14,CASSLGAGYSPLHF
TRBV9,-,13,CASNVGDYNEQFF
TRBV7-6,-,17,CASSVLPTGLNTGELFF
TRBV6-1,TRBD2,13,CASSQRGDYEQYF
TRBV7-7,-,13,CASSSAQSNEQFF
TRBV6-1,TRBD1,15,CASSTGGLGTDTQYF
TRBV15,TRBD1,17,CATSRARDRGIVYEQYF
TRBV4-2,TRBD2,15,CASSQDRGGLNEQFF
TRBV24-1,TRBD1,18,CATSETTGGPGSYNEQYF
TRBV29-1,TRBD1,15,CSVEDRTGSPYEQYF
TRBV5-1,-,13,CASSLEPKAEAFF
TRBV5-1,-,15,CASSLGAVGTYEQYF
TRBV7-2,-,17,CASSPLRGAPGNYGYTF
TRBV10-2,-,15,CASRNSPSDTGELFF
TRBV20-1,-,15,CSAEAGARGSYEQYF
TRBV11-2,TRBD2,19,CASSLGISGGSTGYNEQFF
TRBV28,TRBD2,15,CASVTGAGGRDTQYF
TRBV7-2,-,13,CASSGRWGNEQFF
TRBV2,TRBD1,17,CASIRNPFRGLLDGYTF
TRBV12-3/TRBV12-4,-,12,CASRAGHYEQYF
TRBV3-1,-,12,CASSHNDREQFF
TRBV4-1,-,15,CASSPIGVPTYEQYF
TRBV7-2,-,14,CASSLEGPLREQFF
TRBV28,TRBD2,17,CASRGLAGGYPPETQYF
TRBV30,-,14,CAWSVYRDGSPRHF